This T cell receptor beta chain was identified during a study of blood T cells in healthy people across ages. Findings and caveats of the study: A greater number of naive CD4+ cells and higher diversity distinguished long-lived donors from aged donors.

The germline gives CDR1 MGHDK, CDR2 SYGVNS. The germline V and J ends were trimmed by 2 bases and 4 bases, with 14 bases remaining between them. The CDR3 totals 15 residues. A second about 6 to 11 cycle PCR used barcoded and J-beta primers. MiXCR was run by TCRdb on the 5' RACE reads, yielding one entry per CDR3 protein. Of 1,300,000 or so distinct CDR3 sequences in the sample, roughly 64% are singletons; the top ten hold more than 6%. Notes on this clonotype: Its antigen is unknown.

The receptor was isolated from a man between 18 and 29 years old in good health. Sequencing was carried out using blood. V usage is TRBV25-1 and J usage is TRBJ1-1, with D uncertain. Here the CDR3 DNA reads TGTGCCAGCAGTGAACTTGTCGGTAAGGCCACTGAAGCTTTCTTT. It translates to CASSELVGKATEAFF.